This is a list of T cell receptor beta chains from one sample in a study of tumor and adjacent non-tumor tissue in lung cancer. Using its own MiXCR run on the multiplex PCR reads, TCRdb lists one record per CDR3 protein. Altogether some 93,000 distinct CDR3 sequences are present, 67% being singletons, with the ten largest covering 15% to 20%. Input material: lung tumor tissue. Receptor source: a man between 60 and 70 years old with non-small cell lung cancer. Both conserved end residues are part of each CDR3. The D gene is left open where the match is weak. Rows give clone size only sometimes, using once, few, many, or a class for an expanded clone.

v_call	j_call	d_call	clone_size	cdr3_aa	cdr3_nt
TRBV4-2	TRBJ2-7	.	.	CASSQATGGVSYELYF	TGTGCCAGCAGCCAAGCGACTGGCGGGGTGTCCTACGAGCTGTACTTC
TRBV20-1	TRBJ2-7	.	.	CSADSPGLADELYF	TGCAGTGCGGATTCTCCGGGATTAGCGGACGAGCTGTACTTC
TRBV11-2	TRBJ2-2	.	.	CTSSPRVANTRELCF	TGTACCAGCAGCCCCCGTGTCGCGAACACCAGGGAGCTGTGTTTT
TRBV4-1	TRBJ2-2	.	.	CASSQGQGSTAVELFF	TGCGCCAGCAGCCAAGGGCAAGGATCCACCGCCGTGGAGCTGTTTTTT
TRBV7-9	TRBJ1-1	.	.	CASSLRRDPWGVNTEAFF	TGTGCCAGCAGCCTACGACGGGACCCGTGGGGAGTGAACACTGAAGCTTTCTTT
TRBV12-3/TRBV12-4	TRBJ2-1	TRBD2	.	CDSTISGRAYNEQFF	TGTGACAGCACTATTAGCGGGAGGGCTTACAATGAGCAGTTCTTC
TRBV11-1	TRBJ1-1	.	.	CASSLERGPDSEAFF	TGTGCCAGCAGCTTGGAGAGGGGCCCCGACTCTGAAGCTTTCTTT
TRBV5-4	TRBJ2-5	.	many	CASSLGSPQETQYF	TGTGCCAGCAGCTTGGGCTCGCCGCAAGAGACCCAGTACTTC
TRBV11-3	TRBJ2-2	.	.	CASSKGTSTTGELFF	TGTGCCAGCAGCAAAGGAACGAGCACAACCGGGGAGCTGTTTTTT
TRBV4-2	TRBJ1-5	.	.	CVSSQGTRRGQPQHF	TGTGTCAGCAGCCAAGGAACGCGACGGGGTCAGCCCCAGCATTTT
TRBV20-1	TRBJ1-1	TRBD1	.	CSASRQGGEAFF	TGCAGTGCTAGTCGACAGGGCGGTGAAGCTTTCTTT
TRBV11-2	TRBJ2-2	.	many	CASSFAGTGELFF	TGTGCCAGCAGCTTTGCGGGAACCGGGGAGCTGTTTTTT
TRBV14	TRBJ2-1	.	.	CASSSNLNSEQSF	TGTGCCAGTAGCTCCAACTTAAACAGTGAGCAGTCCTTC
TRBV12-3/TRBV12-4	TRBJ1-2	TRBD1	.	CASSLMSGQGNYGYIF	TGTGCCAGCAGTTTAATGTCGGGACAGGGTAACTATGGCTACATCTTC
TRBV4-1	TRBJ2-5	.	.	CASSQDFGQGTQYF	TGCGCCAGCAGCCAAGATTTCGGCCAAGGGACCCAGTACTTC
TRBV12-3/TRBV12-4	TRBJ2-5	.	many	CASSPQMEETQYF	TGTGCCAGCAGCCCACAGATGGAGGAGACCCAGTACTTC
TRBV6-5	TRBJ2-3	TRBD2	once	CASRDLGGISGKRTYTQYF	TGTGCCAGCAGGGATCTGGGCGGGATTAGCGGGAAGAGGACCTATACGCAGTATTTT
TRBV5-5	TRBJ2-1	.	once	CTSRFRQIHNEQFF	TGTACCAGCAGATTTAGACAGATCCACAATGAGCAGTTCTTC
TRBV11-2	TRBJ2-1	.	.	CASSPHRGMMDEQFF	TGTGCCAGCAGCCCGCACCGTGGGATGATGGATGAGCAATTCTTC
TRBV28	TRBJ2-7	.	many	CASSFGSYEQYF	TGTGCCAGCAGTTTCGGGAGCTACGAGCAGTACTTC
TRBV6-2/TRBV6-3	TRBJ1-5	TRBD1	.	CASSYLDRGYQSQHF	TGTGCCAGCAGTTATCTGGACAGGGGATATCAGTCCCAACATTTT
TRBV12-3/TRBV12-4	TRBJ1-2	TRBD1	.	CTSSPFGTVRGNTF	TGTACCAGCAGTCCCTTCGGGACAGTTCGGGGCAACACCTTC
TRBV7-8	TRBJ2-1	TRBD2	.	CANSLGTSGTRRNEQFF	TGTGCCAACAGCTTGGGGACTAGCGGGACCCGACGCAATGAGCAGTTCTTC
TRBV12-3/TRBV12-4	TRBJ2-3	TRBD1	.	CASSSWTGWTDTHYF	TGTGCCAGCAGTTCTTGGACAGGGTGGACAGATACGCATTATTTT
TRBV12-3/TRBV12-4	TRBJ2-5	.	many	CASSSTSKGETQYF	TGTGCCAGCAGCTCAACTAGCAAGGGAGAGACCCAGTACTTC
TRBV30	TRBJ2-3	TRBD1	many	CAWSWAGTGRFTDTQYF	TGTGCCTGGAGCTGGGCCGGGACAGGGAGGTTCACAGATACGCAGTATTTT
TRBV10-3	TRBJ1-4	.	many	CAISESATNEKLFF	TGTGCCATCAGTGAGTCTGCAACTAATGAAAAACTGTTTTTT
TRBV29-1	TRBJ2-2	.	.	CRVEDIGGNAGEMFF	TGCAGAGTTGAAGACATAGGGGGGAACGCCGGGGAGATGTTTTTT
TRBV29-1	TRBJ2-3	.	.	CSVQEGTVTVTQYF	TGCAGCGTCCAGGAGGGGACAGTCACAGTTACGCAGTATTTT
TRBV4-1	TRBJ2-1	.	many	CASSQGAVYNEQFF	TGCGCCAGCAGCCAAGGGGCCGTTTACAATGAGCAGTTCTTC
TRBV28	TRBJ2-5	.	.	CASNLQWREAQYF	TGTGCCAGCAATCTCCAATGGAGAGAGGCCCAGTACTTC
TRBV6-5	TRBJ2-1	.	few	CASYYEQFF	TGCGCCAGCTACTATGAGCAGTTCTTC
TRBV6-2/TRBV6-3	TRBJ2-7	.	.	CVTRYREGYEQYF	TGTGTCACCAGGTACAGGGAAGGCTACGAGCAGTACTTC
TRBV6-5	TRBJ1-1	.	.	CASSHREGTEALF	TGTGCCAGTAGCCACAGGGAGGGAACTGAAGCTCTCTTT
TRBV10-3	TRBJ1-1	.	.	CTIAVRGGTEAFF	TGTACCATAGCTGTAAGGGGCGGTACTGAAGCTTTCTTT
TRBV12-3/TRBV12-4	TRBJ2-7	.	.	CVSSLSGINHEQYF	TGTGTCAGCAGTTTATCCGGGATTAACCACGAGCAGTACTTC
TRBV29-1	TRBJ2-1	.	many	CSVGRTDNEQFF	TGCAGCGTTGGTCGAACGGACAATGAGCAGTTCTTC
TRBV6-6	TRBJ1-5	.	many	CASSYQGSNQPQHF	TGTGCCAGCAGTTATCAGGGTTCAAATCAGCCCCAGCATTTT
TRBV6-1	TRBJ1-5	.	.	CATSDIHGGGGNQPQHF	TGTGCCACCAGTGACATACACGGGGGTGGGGGCAATCAGCCCCAGCATTTT
TRBV11-1	TRBJ2-1	.	few	CAGSFIGRQDEQFF	TGTGCAGGCAGTTTCATCGGGAGACAGGATGAGCAGTTCTTC
TRBV11-3	TRBJ1-1	.	.	CASSLEGRTEAFF	TGTGCCAGCAGCTTAGAAGGGAGGACAGAGGCTTTCTTT
TRBV7-9	TRBJ1-6	.	medium-sized	CASSPTRRSGYNSPLHF	TGTGCCAGCAGCCCGACACGGAGGAGTGGGTATAATTCACCCCTCCACTTT
TRBV12-3/TRBV12-4	TRBJ2-2	TRBD2	many	CASRGTSGGTGELFF	TGTGCCAGCCGTGGGACTAGCGGGGGAACCGGGGAGCTGTTTTTT
TRBV12-3/TRBV12-4	TRBJ2-7	.	once	CVSSRINAGAYEQYF	TGTGTGAGCAGTCGGATAAATGCAGGGGCCTACGAGCAGTACTTC
TRBV4-3	TRBJ2-1	.	.	CANSQAYGNEQFF	TGCGCCAACAGTCAAGCGTATGGCAATGAGCAGTTCTTC
TRBV4-3	TRBJ2-7	.	.	CASIQGLGASVFEQYF	TGCGCCAGCATCCAAGGCCTGGGTGCTAGCGTTTTCGAGCAGTATTTC
TRBV6-1	TRBJ2-2	.	once	CASSLEPKKAYTVELFF	TGTGCCAGCAGTCTGGAGCCAAAAAAGGCTTACACCGTGGAGCTGTTTTTT
TRBV12-3/TRBV12-4	TRBJ2-6	.	.	CARSPGTSVFGVNVLTF	TGTGCCAGAAGTCCTGGGACTTCTGTCTTTGGGGTCAACGTCCTGACTTTC
TRBV5-1	TRBJ2-2	.	many	CASRHTAGAGITGELFF	TGCGCCAGCAGGCACACCGCCGGGGCAGGGATCACCGGGGAGCTGTTTTTT
TRBV20-1	TRBJ2-1	.	.	CSARKGTCYNEQFF	TGCAGTGCTAGAAAGGGGACGTGCTACAATGAGCAGTTCTTC